This T cell receptor beta chain was identified in a study of blood T cell repertoires in COVID-19. Study in general: Sample material is recorded as cDNA or gDNA derived from T cells, B-cell-depleted T cells, or PBMCs.

Assay: immunoSEQ multiplex PCR; the TCRdb copy retains only in-frame clones and omits some. The profile shows about 220,000 clones, around nine tenths of them singletons. The CDR3 is 12 amino acids. Trimming took 6 bases from V and 0 from J, leaving 5 bases between them. CDR1 is SNHLY, CDR2 FYNNEI, per germline. The rearrangement uses TRBV2 and TRBJ2-5, with D hard to call. The source of this sequence is a man between 35 and 55 years old with acute or convalescent COVID-19. Sequences were obtained from peripheral blood. CDR3 residues: CASRRYQETQYF. The CDR3 DNA is TGTGCCAGCAGGAGGTACCAAGAGACCCAGTACTTC.